This TCR beta chain emerged from a study of T-cell memory formation after mild COVID-19. About the study: Most TCR clusters belonged to a single donor.

Using its own MiXCR run on the 5' RACE reads, TCRdb lists one record per CDR3 protein. The sample consists of under 300,000 distinct CDR3 sequences, about 17% of them appearing once. Study-wide results and limits: Clones that contracted clustered mainly in CM and EM if CD4+ and in EMRA if CD8+.

Unmatched junction bases numbered 6, after V lost 5 bases and J lost 5 bases. Germline assignment: CDR1 LNHDA and CDR2 SQIVND (reference sequence). This CDR3 is 15 amino acids long. There are a few counts of this clonotype. Its target is not known. Sequencing was performed on PBMCs or a T cell subset sorted from them (not recorded which). The chain joins TRBV19 to TRBJ2-1, with 10 bases lining up with TRBD2. The TCR comes from a man younger than 35 who had mild COVID-19 (a few samples of this study predate the infection). Cell type and time point are not known. For the CDR3, the DNA is TGTGCCAGTAGTCCCCTAGCGGGGGCGGACAATGAGCAGTTCTTC. It translates to CASSPLAGADNEQFF.